The 18 T cell receptor beta chains listed next were all sequenced from one sample in a study of T cell changes during pregnancy in multiple sclerosis. Measured with immunoSEQ multiplex PCR; TCRdb has only the in-frame clones, and not every one. This sample has some 40,000 clones, with roughly 93% found just once. The material was CD8+ T cells from peripheral blood mononuclear cells, obtained in the third trimester of pregnancy. The source is a female donor with multiple sclerosis, enrolled in a pregnancy study.

As to this clone: The junction does not match germline at one end; this may be a read error. The chain couples TRBV7-7 to TRBJ1-1, with TRBD1 as a possible D gene (5 bases). The CDR3 totals 13 residues. The V gene's germline CDR1 is SSHAT and CDR2 FNYEAQ (reference sequence). DNA for the CDR3: TGTGCTAGCAGCTTGGGGGGAGATACTGAAGCTTTCTTT. Translation: CASSLGGDTEAFF.

The rearrangement uses TRBV4-1 and TRBJ1-1, with TRBD1 as a possible D gene (6 bases). The germline V gene has CDR1 MGHRA and CDR2 YSYEKL. V was trimmed by 1 base and J by 3 bases, leaving 9 bases between them. The CDR3 is 14 amino acids. The CDR3 DNA is TGCGCCAGCAGCCAAGGACCAGGGGACACTGAAGCTTTCTTT. It yields the protein CASSQGPGDTEAFF.

The chain joins TRBV9 to TRBJ2-1, with 8 bases matching TRBD1. Trimming cost V 3 bases and J 2 bases; bases outside gene matches: 7. Per germline, CDR1 SGDLS and CDR2 YYNGEE. CDR3 length: 16 residues. The CDR3 reads CASSGLGTGTYNEQFF. CDR3 coding DNA: TGTGCCAGCAGCGGACTGGGGACAGGCACCTACAATGAGCAGTTCTTC.

This chain connects TRBV9 to TRBJ1-2; TRBD1 matches 9 bases. CDR3 length equals 13 residues. V lost 3 bases, J lost 6 bases, and 3 bases stayed unmatched. Per germline, CDR1 SGDLS and CDR2 YYNGEE. CDR3 in DNA: TGTGCCAGCAGCGGAACAGGGGGCAATGGCTACACCTTC. This encodes CASSGTGGNGYTF.

The J gene is TRBJ2-1, the V gene TRBV11-2; 7 positions match TRBD1. The germline V gene encodes CDR1 SGHAT and CDR2 FQNNGV. V shed 5 bases and J 3 bases; nucleotides not matched to a gene: 10. The CDR3 has 16 residues. This CDR3 is CASSARQGTNYNEQFF. As DNA, the CDR3 is TGTGCCAGCAGCGCAAGACAGGGAACCAACTACAATGAGCAGTTCTTC.

The chain couples TRBV4-1 to TRBJ1-1; possibly TRBD1 for D (5 bases). Germline CDR1 MGHRA, CDR2 YSYEKL. The V and J ends lost 0 bases and 6 bases respectively, with 11 bases between them. This CDR3 spans 14 amino acids. CDR3 residues: CASSQESRASEAFF. CDR3 sequence (DNA): TGCGCCAGCAGCCAAGAAAGCAGGGCCTCTGAAGCTTTCTTT.

This clone was recorded once. The chain employs TRBV6-1 and TRBJ1-5, with D perhaps TRBD1 (5 bases). V was cut by 2 bases and J by 0 bases, with 8 bases left in between. The V gene's germline CDR1 is MNHNS and CDR2 SASEGT. This CDR3 is built from 15 residues. CDR3 amino acids: CASSEQGYSNQPQHF. The CDR3 DNA follows: TGTGCCAGCAGTGAACAGGGATATAGCAATCAGCCCCAGCATTTT.

The chain joins TRBV29-1 to TRBJ2-2; maybe TRBD2 (7 bases). The germline CDR1 and CDR2 sequences are SQVTM and ANQGSEA. This CDR3 has 14 residues. The germline V and J ends were trimmed by 6 bases and 5 bases, with 16 bases remaining between them. Here the CDR3 reads CSVAGDTPTGELFF. CDR3 in DNA: TGCAGCGTGGCGGGGGACACCCCAACCGGGGAGCTGTTTTTT.

The gene calls are TRBV4-1 and TRBJ1-1; a weak D match, TRBD1 (5 bases). The CDR3 covers 12 residues. The germline V gene encodes CDR1 MGHRA and CDR2 YSYEKL. V gave up 5 bases and J gave up 7 bases, with 11 bases separating them. CDR3 protein: CASSWGGGEAFF. DNA for the CDR3: TGCGCCAGCAGCTGGGGCGGGGGTGAAGCTTTCTTT.

This chain uses TRBV4-2 with TRBJ2-7, with a possible D match to TRBD2 (6 bases). Deletions cut 3 bases from V and 2 bases from J, with 11 bases between. Germline CDR1 and CDR2: LGHNA and YNFKEQ. The CDR3 extends over 14 amino acids. CDR3 sequence: CASSQLARPYEQYF. Here the CDR3 DNA reads TGTGCCAGCAGCCAGCTAGCGAGGCCCTACGAGCAGTACTTC.

This clone was detected only a few times. The V gene is TRBV30, the J gene TRBJ2-7, with D possibly TRBD1 on 5 matching bases. The V gene lost 0 bases and the J gene lost 5 bases, with 8 bases spanning the gap. The germline V gene has CDR1 GTSNPN and CDR2 SVGIG (reference sequence). CDR3 length: 12 residues. The CDR3 bases are TGTGCCTGGAGTGTAGCCAGGGACGAGCAGTACTTC. It yields the protein CAWSVARDEQYF.

The V call is TRBV6-5, the J call TRBJ2-2; tentative D call: TRBD2 (6 bases). Germline assignment: CDR1 MNHEY and CDR2 SVGAGI. Trimming removed 5 bases from V and 5 bases from J, with 6 bases in between. This CDR3 contains 12 residues. The CDR3 spells CASSLATGELFF. CDR3 sequence (DNA): TGTGCCAGCAGTCTAGCGACCGGGGAGCTGTTTTTT.

The chain links TRBV19 to TRBJ2-2; 10 nucleotides agree with TRBD2. Losses at the gene ends were 11 bases for V and 3 bases for J; bases not matched to a gene: 9. There are 15 residues in the CDR3. Germline CDR1 and CDR2: LNHDA and SQIVND (reference sequence). The CDR3, as DNA: TGTGCCCCACGGGGAGCGGGGGGGCACACCGGGGAGCTGTTTTTT. It specifies CAPRGAGGHTGELFF.

This chain uses TRBV7-9 with TRBJ2-3, with 9 bases matching TRBD1. The V gene end was trimmed by 5 bases and the J gene end by 3 bases; junction bases not matched to a gene: 6. CDR1 and CDR2 (germline): SEHNR, FQNEAQ (reference sequence). The CDR3 has 15 amino acids. Here the CDR3 DNA reads TGTGCCAGCAGCCCCCGGGGACAGGGTACAGATACGCAGTATTTT. This codes for CASSPRGQGTDTQYF. The complete variable domain, with remaining parts taken from reference TRBV7-9 and TRBJ2-3, reads DTGVSQNPRHKITKRGQNVTFRCDPISEHNRLYWYRQTLGQGPEFLTYFQNEAQLEKSRLLSDRFSAERPKGSFSTLEIQRTEQGDSAMYLCASSPRGQGTDTQYFGPGTRLTVL.

The rearrangement joins TRBV6-1 to TRBJ1-2, with 9 bases lining up with TRBD1. Germline-derived CDR1 and CDR2 are MNHNS and SASEGT. This CDR3 is built from 16 residues. V dropped 0 bases and J dropped 4; count of bases not matched to a gene: 6. As DNA, the CDR3 is TGTGCCAGCAGTGAAGCGCTTGGACAGGGGACCTATGGCTACACCTTC. It encodes CASSEALGQGTYGYTF.

There are a few counts of this clone. The V and J genes are TRBV10-2 and TRBJ2-1; perhaps TRBD2 as D (7 bases). V was shortened by 6 bases and J by 0 bases, with 15 bases between the two germline ends. The CDR3 contains 16 residues. The germline CDR1 and CDR2 sequences are WSHSY and SAAADI. For the CDR3, the DNA is TGCGCCAGCAGACTAACGGGGGGCAGCTCCTACAATGAGCAGTTCTTC. It codes for CASRLTGGSSYNEQFF.

This chain connects TRBV12-1 to TRBJ2-2; TRBD2 reflects the table's D call only, with no check against the DNA. TRBV12-1 is annotated as a pseudogene. The CDR3 has 17 amino acids. CDR3 DNA sequence: TGTGCCAGCAGCTTTGCGCGCGTGGGGGGTCTCGCCGGGGAGCTGTTTTTT. Its protein is CASSFARVGGLAGELFF.

The chain is built from TRBV19 and TRBJ1-3; D uncertain. The V gene's germline CDR1 is LNHDA and CDR2 SQIVND (reference sequence). The CDR3 length is 12 residues. Trimming removed 7 bases from V and 5 bases from J, with 9 bases in between. The CDR3 protein is CASISNRNTIYF. In DNA, the CDR3 is TGTGCCAGTATCTCTAATCGAAACACCATATATTTT.